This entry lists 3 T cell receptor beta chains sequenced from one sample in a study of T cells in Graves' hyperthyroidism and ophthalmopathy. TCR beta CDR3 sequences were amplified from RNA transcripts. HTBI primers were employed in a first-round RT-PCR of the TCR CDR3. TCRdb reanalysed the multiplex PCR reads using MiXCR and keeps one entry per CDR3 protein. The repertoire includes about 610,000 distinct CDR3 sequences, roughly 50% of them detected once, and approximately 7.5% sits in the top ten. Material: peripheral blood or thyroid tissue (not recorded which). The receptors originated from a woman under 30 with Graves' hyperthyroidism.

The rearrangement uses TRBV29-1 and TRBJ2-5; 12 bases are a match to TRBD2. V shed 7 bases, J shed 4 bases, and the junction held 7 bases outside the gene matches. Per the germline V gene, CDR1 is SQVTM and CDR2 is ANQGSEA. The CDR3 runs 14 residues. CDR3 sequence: CSAQRGLAGETQYF. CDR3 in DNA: TGCAGCGCTCAACGGGGACTAGCGGGAGAGACCCAGTACTTC. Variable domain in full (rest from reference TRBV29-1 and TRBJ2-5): SAVISQKPSRDICQRGTSLTIQCQVDSQVTMMFWYRQQPGQSLTLIATANQGSEATYESGFVIDKFPISRPNLTFSTLTVSNMSPEDSSIYLCSAQRGLAGETQYFGPGTRLLVL.

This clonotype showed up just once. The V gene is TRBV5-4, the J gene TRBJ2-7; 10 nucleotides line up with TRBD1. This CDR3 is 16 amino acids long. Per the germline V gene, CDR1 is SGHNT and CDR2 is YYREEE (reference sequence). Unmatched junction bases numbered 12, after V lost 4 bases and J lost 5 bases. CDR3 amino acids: CASSGGTGESLDEQYF. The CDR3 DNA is TGTGCCAGCAGCGGCGGGACAGGGGAAAGCCTAGACGAGCAGTACTTC.

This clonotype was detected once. The DNA for the CDR3 is TGTGCTAGACGGGGAAATCAGCCCCAGCATTTT. It translates to CARRGNQPQHF. V and J are TRBV7-7 and TRBJ1-5, with D unresolved. Germline-derived CDR1 and CDR2 are SSHAT and FNYEAQ (reference sequence). The CDR3 runs to 11 residues. The complete variable domain, with remaining parts taken from reference TRBV7-7 and TRBJ1-5, reads GAGVSQSPRYKVTKRGQDVTLRCDPISSHATLYWYQQALGQGPEFLTYFNYEAQPDKSGLPSDRFSAERPEGSISTLTIQRTEQRDSAMYRCARRGNQPQHFGDGTRLSIL.